Below, 20 T cell receptor beta chains from the same sample are listed, as sequenced in a study of cytomegalovirus exposure and HLA in healthy donors. PCR primers comprised 60 Vbeta and 13 Jbeta primers. Method: immunoSEQ multiplex PCR; TCRdb's copy keeps in-frame clones and lacks some. This table has about 160,000 clones, around 83% appearing once. The sequencing input was PBMCs. The receptors come from a man between 45 and 60 years old in good health and CMV-seropositive.

CDR3: CASSLGQGMDTQYF. As DNA, the CDR3 is TGCGCCAGCAGCTTGGGACAGGGAATGGATACGCAGTATTTT. This chain connects TRBV5-1 to TRBJ2-3, with 7 positions matching TRBD1. The length of the CDR3 is 14 residues. Germline V CDR1 and CDR2: SGHRS, YFSETQ. The ends lost 0 bases at V and 6 bases at J; junction bases unmatched: 4.

This clone was detected a few times. V is TRBV6-5 and J is TRBJ1-1; D uncertain. This CDR3 is built from 13 residues. Trimming stripped 2 bases from V and 1 base from J, with 5 bases between. Germline V lookup: CDR1 MNHEY, CDR2 SVGAGI. The DNA for the CDR3 is TGTGCCAGCAGTTACGGGCGGAACACTGAAGCTTTCTTT. Amino acids: CASSYGRNTEAFF.

The rearrangement uses TRBV7-8 and TRBJ2-7; no definite D call. The CDR3 is 16 amino acids. Germline CDR1 SGHVS, CDR2 FQNEAQ. V lost 1 base and J 4 bases, leaving 17 bases between the germline ends. The chain's CDR3 is CASSLDVYAADYEQYF. CDR3 nucleotides: TGTGCCAGCAGCTTAGATGTATATGCGGCGGATTACGAGCAGTACTTC.

This clone was seen ten or more times. V usage is TRBV7-9 and J usage is TRBJ2-3; 11 bases align to TRBD2. Germline V gene data show CDR1 as SEHNR and CDR2 as FQNEAQ (reference sequence). The CDR3 is 15 amino acids. The V gene end was trimmed by 5 bases and the J gene end by 3 bases; junction bases not matched to a gene: 4. The CDR3 region is CASSPTSGTTDTQYF. Here the CDR3 DNA reads TGTGCCAGCAGCCCGACTAGCGGGACAACAGATACGCAGTATTTT.

The chain employs TRBV6-7 and TRBJ2-3, with 7 bases aligning to TRBD2. TRBV6-7 is an open reading frame, and its role is uncertain. V was pared by 1 base and J by 2 bases, with 21 bases of the junction left unmatched. There are 21 residues in the CDR3. CDR3 DNA sequence: TGTGCCAGCAGTTACTTCGGGGGAGGGCCGTGTCAGTGCCCCTACACAGATACGCAGTATTTT. Translated: CASSYFGGGPCQCPYTDTQYF.

This clone was detected a few times. The rearrangement links TRBV29-1 to TRBJ2-3; TRBD2 matches 15 bases. V gave up 2 bases and J gave up 8 bases; unmatched junction bases: 8. The germline CDR1 and CDR2 sequences are SQVTM and ANQGSEA. The CDR3 loop spans 16 amino acids. CDR3 sequence (DNA): TGCAGCGTTGAACGGACTAGCGGGGGGGCCGCATTTACGCAGTATTTT. This gives the protein CSVERTSGGAAFTQYF.

V usage is TRBV7-9 and J usage is TRBJ1-5, with 8 nucleotides matching TRBD1. J lost 5 bases, V lost 5 bases, and 5 bases had no gene match. This CDR3 spans 14 amino acids. The V gene's germline CDR1 is SEHNR and CDR2 FQNEAQ (reference sequence). The CDR3 region is CASSRTGIDQPQHF. In DNA, the CDR3 is TGTGCCAGCAGCCGGACAGGGATTGATCAGCCCCAGCATTTT.

This chain connects TRBV29-1 to TRBJ2-1; 8 bases map to TRBD1. The CDR3 is 14 residues long. After removal of 7 bases from V and 6 bases from J, the junction contained 11 bases not matched to a gene. The V gene's germline CDR1 is SQVTM and CDR2 ANQGSEA. CDR3 sequence (DNA): TGCAGCGCCCCGGTGGCAGGGGGCATCAATGAGCAGTTCTTC. Its protein product is CSAPVAGGINEQFF.

CDR3 residues: CASSERQGPPYEQYF. The CDR3 nucleotides are TGTGCCAGCAGCGAGAGACAGGGTCCTCCCTACGAGCAGTACTTC. The chain employs TRBV7-8 and TRBJ2-7, with 7 bases lining up with TRBD1. Per the germline V gene, CDR1 is SGHVS and CDR2 is FQNEAQ. The CDR3 spans 15 residues. The J segment lost 2 bases and the V segment lost 5 bases, leaving 9 bases of the junction unmatched.

V and J are TRBV28 and TRBJ2-3; a weak D match, TRBD1 (6 bases). The germline gives CDR1 MDHEN, CDR2 SYDVKM. Deletions cut 2 bases from V and 0 bases from J, with 12 bases between. The CDR3 length is 16 residues. The chain's CDR3 is CASSLLDRFSTDTQYF. The DNA for the CDR3 is TGTGCCAGCAGTTTACTGGACAGATTTAGCACAGATACGCAGTATTTT.

This chain links TRBV6-4 with TRBJ1-2; a weak D match, TRBD1 (6 bases). Germline-derived CDR1 and CDR2 are MRHNA and SNTAGT. The CDR3 length is 16 residues. V lost 4 bases and J lost 4, with 19 bases in between. For the CDR3, the DNA is TGTGCCAGCAGTGCCTCGCACCCGGGACAAGGCTATGGCTACACCTTC. Translated: CASSASHPGQGYGYTF.

The chain is built from TRBV5-6 and TRBJ2-1; maybe TRBD2 (6 bases). Trimming removed 5 bases from V and 7 bases from J, with 19 bases in between. The CDR3 is made up of 15 amino acids. Looked up from germline, CDR1 is SGHDT and CDR2 is YYEEEE. CDR3 nucleotide sequence: TGTGCCAGCAGTGCAAACCTAGACGGGGGTAATGAGCAGTTCTTC. Translated, it gives CASSANLDGGNEQFF. The whole variable domain, filled in from reference TRBV5-6 and TRBJ2-1, reads DAGVTQSPTHLIKTRGQQVTLRCSPKSGHDTVSWYQQALGQGPQFIFQYYEEEERQRGNFPDRFSGHQFPNYSSELNVNALLLGDSALYLCASSANLDGGNEQFFGPGTRLTVL.

This sequence joins TRBV28 and TRBJ2-7; the match to TRBD1 covers 10 bases. The CDR3 spans 14 residues. Germline V gene lookup returns CDR1 MDHEN and CDR2 SYDVKM. V was clipped by 5 bases and J by 2 bases; unmatched bases: 3. CDR3 in amino acids: CASSRQGAAYEQYF. DNA of the CDR3: TGTGCCAGCAGTCGACAGGGGGCGGCCTACGAGCAGTACTTC.

Only a few counts were recorded for this clone. V is TRBV25-1 and J is TRBJ1-1; D perhaps matches TRBD1 (5 bases). The germline V gene encodes CDR1 MGHDK and CDR2 SYGVNS. V lost 2 bases and J lost 0, with 7 bases in between. The CDR3 extends over 14 amino acids. The CDR3 region is CASSEGGLNTEAFF. CDR3 DNA sequence: TGTGCCAGCAGTGAAGGGGGGTTGAACACTGAAGCTTTCTTT.

V and J are TRBV6-1 and TRBJ1-6, with 7 bases fitting TRBD1. The germline V gene encodes CDR1 MNHNS and CDR2 SASEGT. The CDR3 has 14 amino acids. The trim removed 7 bases at V and 5 bases at J, leaving 5 bases unmatched. The CDR3 DNA reads as TGTGCCAGCACTCGGGACAGAAATAATTCACCCCTCCACTTT. Translating gives CASTRDRNNSPLHF.

There are a few counts of this clone. The chain uses TRBV20-1 and TRBJ2-1; 9 positions agree with TRBD2. This CDR3 is built from 11 residues. Germline V gene sequence: CDR1 DFQATT, CDR2 SNEGSKA (reference sequence). Trimming took 6 bases from V and 9 from J; bases not matched to a gene: 3. The CDR3 is CSAASGAEQFF. CDR3 nucleotide sequence: TGCAGTGCCGCTAGCGGGGCTGAGCAGTTCTTC.

The rearrangement links TRBV30 to TRBJ1-2; unclear D gene. CDR1 is GTSNPN and CDR2 is SVGIG in the germline V gene (reference sequence). Trimming removed 5 bases at V and 6 bases at J, with 19 bases between. This CDR3 contains 14 residues. CDR3 sequence reads: CAWVNTPPRDGYTF. The CDR3 DNA follows: TGTGCCTGGGTTAACACCCCCCCCCGGGATGGCTACACCTTC.

This chain connects TRBV5-5 to TRBJ2-1, with 12 bases that match TRBD1. Germline V gives CDR1 SGHKS, CDR2 YYEKEE (reference sequence). The V gene end was trimmed by 5 bases and the J gene end by 16 bases; junction bases not matched to a gene: 10. CDR3 length: 13 residues. The CDR3 bases are TGTGCCAGCAGGGGGACAGGGGGCGTAAGACTCTTCTTC. It yields the protein CASRGTGGVRLFF.

J is TRBJ2-1 and V is TRBV30; 14 bases are shared with TRBD2. With V trimmed by 5 bases and J by 7 bases, 13 bases remained unmatched. CDR3 length equals 17 residues. CDR1 GTSNPN and CDR2 SVGIG come from the germline V gene (reference sequence). The CDR3 coding sequence is TGTGCCTGGGAAACGCGGATGACTAGCGGGGGGGCAAATGAGCAGTTCTTC. Encoded protein: CAWETRMTSGGANEQFF.

The chain uses TRBV9 and TRBJ1-2; D may be TRBD1 (5 bases). Per the germline V gene, CDR1 is SGDLS and CDR2 is YYNGEE. Trimming left V 0 bases short and J 1 base short, with 10 bases between. The CDR3 loop spans 15 amino acids. DNA of the CDR3: TGTGCCAGCAGCGTAGTAGGGGAAGGTAACTATGGCTACACCTTC. The encoded protein is CASSVVGEGNYGYTF.